This TCR beta chain was sequenced during a study of cytomegalovirus exposure and HLA in healthy donors (dated by TCRdb to 2015 to 2018). For context, the study as a whole: In an earlier analysis of several hundred of the donors, approximately 300 Gb of sequence data and just under 120 million unique TCR beta sequences from about 179 million T cells were reported. All discovery cohort repertoires had been generated on a single sequencing platform. To decide whether each TCR beta V gene segment behaved as functional or pseudogenic, an earlier analysis of 587 of the donors relied on high-throughput TCR beta sequencing. The aim of the study was to test whether cataloging public T cell receptors could identify signatures of past pathogen exposure. Donor age, sex, ethnicity and CMV serostatus were compiled alongside the repertoire data. Because of strong linkage in the cohort, four to six DR-DQ haplotypes were treated as single units for association and clustering. Rather than drawing on any new phenotypic data, the later analysis identified candidate immune exposures from TCR beta sequences and the way those sequences occurred across donors. The number of typed donors differed by locus: 629-630 for A, B, C, DRB1 and DQB1; some 500 for DQA1; approximately 610 for DPA1; and about 450 for DPB1. A separate validation cohort of about 110 different subjects was used in addition to the approximately 700-subject first cohort. A later analysis re-examined previously published TCR beta repertoires from just over 650 donors and added high-resolution HLA genotyping to investigate patterns of TCR occurrence. A later genetic analysis used genome-wide SNP genotypes for about three fifths of the 666 donors, treating that subset as a discovery cohort. Of the 398 genotyped donors, 75% to 85% were placed in the genetic ancestry cluster associated with self-reported Caucasian donors. About 330 gigabases of sequencing data and 70 million to 100 million unique TCR sequences made up an early release that covered some 640 HLA-typed donors. Using immunosequencing, the study profiled T cell repertoires from roughly 650 subjects and related those repertoires to cytomegalovirus serostatus. Among 300 to 450 genotyped donors of the cohort, an average of around 240,000 unique TCR beta nucleotide sequences were sequenced per donor, around a sixth of them non-productive. The study combined high-throughput TCR immunosequencing, statistical association of individual TCRs with disease status, and machine learning to predict cytomegalovirus infection status. Both class I and class II loci were covered by HLA typing, at four-digit resolution.

Results the study describes overall, beyond this receptor: A later analysis reported that several top co-occurrence clusters appeared linked to parvovirus B19, influenza, CMV and Epstein-Barr virus. The classifier was reported to diagnose cytomegalovirus status with high specificity and sensitivity in both the original cohort and the validation cohort. A later analysis found that most CMV-associated TCR beta chains appeared HLA-restricted, with HLA associations seemingly driven largely by CMV exposure. Compared with equally common non-associated chains, HLA-associated TCR beta chains in a later analysis were more clonally expanded and had lower generation probabilities. A few of the identified cytomegalovirus-associated TCR beta chains were confirmed in vitro to be specific for cytomegalovirus antigens. In a later analysis, around 15,000 TCR beta sequences were associated with specific HLA alleles at a false discovery rate of 0.05. When HLA alleles, especially DR and DQ, strongly co-occurred, attributing TCR associations to individual alleles was difficult. Some IMGT-functional V segments, including TRBV6-2 and TRBV6-3, could not be told apart with the 87-base-pair reads, so those segments were excluded. The study gave a list of 150 to 200 TCR beta chains associated with cytomegalovirus. A group of highly shared sequence variants was considered likely to be a technical artifact of the sequencing pipeline. CMV serostatus was the only immune exposure information available for the cohort. Correlated functional status among segregating V segments might reflect linkage disequilibrium, but an unknown experimental factor could not be ruled out. A later genetic analysis associated a missense DCLRE1C variant with V-gene and J-gene trimming of TCR beta chains, and an independent cohort replicated the association. According to a later genetic analysis, donors in an Asian-associated ancestry cluster had fewer N-insertions in productive TCRs than the approximately 630-donor mean. Across donors, most TCR sequences were observed very rarely, whereas some public TCRs were present in many individuals. The authors suggested that the approach could potentially be generalized to other disease states and immunological phenotypes. A further reported finding was that TCR beta sequences accurately predicted the HLA-A and HLA-B alleles for most subjects in the first cohort. Because some donors lacked HLA typing at each locus, the association tests relied only on the typed subset. In an earlier analysis of a few hundred of the donors, most TCR beta V segments were observed in productive rearrangements about 90% or about 30% of the time, broadly matching IMGT annotations. In this cohort, only TCR beta chains were sequenced, and detectable features were limited by the absence of alpha or paired-chain data. Presence/absence analyses assumed roughly uniform sequencing depth across donors, an assumption that may not hold. According to a later analysis, TCR association rates differed among HLA loci, with DRB1 alleles showing the most associated TCRs and HLA-C alleles showing the fewest. Because counts were too low, approximately 15 rarely observed V segments, including chromosome 9 orphons, were excluded from the earlier analysis of 587 of the donors.

The CDR3 numbers 15 residues from cysteine through phenylalanine. The retained sequence is limited to the CDR3, 45 bases, with the frame set at the first base. CDR1 and CDR2 were assigned from the germline V gene as LGHNA and YSLEER. Between the V and J ends, shortened by 3 bases and 4 bases respectively, the junction contains 15 bases. The library relied on the immunoSEQ multiplex PCR assay. For the multiplex PCR, a mixture combining 60 forward primers for TCR Vbeta segments and 13 reverse primers for TCR Jbeta segments was used. A multiplex PCR assay on genomic DNA amplified the CDR3 region of rearranged TCR beta genes. The Illumina HiSeq System was used to sequence the amplified TCR beta libraries as 87-base-pair reads. The original methods were these. In a later analysis, approximately 74 million unique TCR beta chains were counted across the approximately 670 repertoires, and roughly 11 million of these chains were shared by at least two donors. Raw reads were error-corrected and collapsed into unique sequences with a nearest-neighbor algorithm that merged closely related sequences to remove PCR and sequencing errors. CDR3 sequences were aligned to IMGT reference sequences to assign V, D and J gene segments. For a sequence to be retained, at least a six-nucleotide match to both a V gene segment and a J gene segment was required. A rearrangement was called productive if the CDR3 had no stop codons and remained in frame with V and J, and every other rearrangement was called non-productive. Following IMGT convention, CDR3 was defined as the stretch from the second conserved V-encoded cysteine to the conserved J-encoded phenylalanine. Sequences without an unambiguous match to a single V gene segment were excluded from the earlier analysis of about 600 of the donors. In an earlier analysis of 587 of the donors, V segments were called functional above 56.7% productive rearrangements and were called segregating when the between-donor standard deviation exceeded 5%. A statistical classification framework was built for diagnosing cytomegalovirus status from the catalog of TCR beta chain sequences. In a later analysis, V and J genes were assigned by comparing TCR nucleotide sequences against IMGT/GENE-DB human TR gene sequences. The TCRdist pipeline was used in a later analysis to assign CDR3 sequences and most-parsimonious VDJ recombination scenarios. In a later analysis, each TCR beta chain was defined by its CDR3 amino acid sequence together with its V-gene family, and reads lacking a unique V-gene family were excluded. To address suspected cross-contamination and a sequencing artifact, a later analysis removed a few hundred highly shared, low-generation-probability nucleotide sequences. For each public chain, a later analysis derived a clonal expansion index from normalized ranks of inferred template counts within each repertoire. In a later analysis, generation probabilities were computed with a VDJ recombination model fitted to out-of-frame rearrangements, and the resulting probabilities were checked against IGoR. A later analysis scored TCR-TCR, TCR-HLA and TCR-CMV co-occurrence with hypergeometric tests, applying a repertoire-size bias correction to TCR pairs. False discovery rates were estimated in a later analysis by permuting HLA or CMV assignments 20 times. A later analysis grouped co-occurring TCRs with DBSCAN, adding TCRdist sequence similarity when clustering within HLA-allele-positive subsets. Repertoires with fewer than 30,000 or more than 120,000 public chains, plus five repertoires with anomalous nucleotide sharing, were excluded from co-occurrence clustering. Entries here come from immuneACCESS through TCRdb and include only in-frame sequences with V and J called. Some clones fail to appear in such tables; in the studies checked, an unresolved V gene covers under half of the shortfall, and the cause of the remainder is unknown. V and J calls and clone size are copied from that table; D and trimming were computed from the DNA. This sample lists roughly 120,000 clones; about 76% were detected once. Approximately 13% of the sample rests with the top ten.

Notes on this clone: What antigen it recognizes has not been identified. Base quality data are lacking; no much larger clone is found one base away.

The cohort consisted of hundreds of healthy bone marrow donors. At the time of sampling, every cohort member was nominally healthy, though immune exposures that went unrecorded were likely present. The donor was CMV seropositive and was included in the group of around 300 seropositive cohort members. Each donor provided a peripheral blood sample, and peripheral blood mononuclear cells were used for TCR beta sequencing. Genomic DNA was extracted from the blood cell samples with the Qiagen DNeasy Blood Extraction Kit. The sequence joins TRBV4-3 to TRBJ1-2; 6 matching bases give a weak D call of TRBD1. This TCR was recovered from an older woman in good health and CMV-seropositive. What was sequenced was PBMCs. The nucleotides are TGCGCCAGCAGCCAGAGGCAGGGGCGCACCTATGGCTACACCTTC. This yields the protein CASSQRQGRTYGYTF.